One T cell receptor beta chain is described in this entry. From germline, CDR1 is SGHRS and CDR2 YFSETQ. V gave up 0 bases and J gave up 0 bases, with 4 bases separating them. This CDR3 comprises 15 residues. RNA transcripts provided the source from which TCR beta CDR3 regions were amplified. HTBI primers were the set used in a first-round RT-PCR of the TCR CDR3. MiXCR was run by TCRdb on the multiplex PCR reads, yielding one entry per CDR3 protein. Found here are 250,000 to 300,000 distinct CDR3 sequences, roughly a fifth of them singletons; the top ten hold approximately 37%. This sample was taken from a study of T cells in Graves' hyperthyroidism and ophthalmopathy.

This rearrangement joins TRBV5-1 to TRBJ2-6; D uncertain. The source is a man aged 50-60 years with Graves' ophthalmopathy. Sequenced material: blood. CDR3 residues: CASSLDLSGANVLTF. The DNA for the CDR3 is TGCGCCAGCAGCTTGGACCTCTCTGGGGCCAACGTCCTGACTTTC. Full variable domain (outside the CDR3, taken from reference TRBV5-1 and TRBJ2-6): KAGVTQTPRYLIKTRGQQVTLSCSPISGHRSVSWYQQTPGQGLQFLFEYFSETQRNKGNFPGRFSGRQFSNSRSEMNVSTLELGDSALYLCASSLDLSGANVLTFGAGSRLTVL.